Following are 15 T cell receptor beta chains from one sample sequenced in a study of cytomegalovirus exposure and HLA in healthy donors. A multiplex PCR was run with 60 Vbeta primers and 13 Jbeta primers. Only in-frame clones appear in the TCRdb table, and some are missing; sequencing was by immunoSEQ multiplex PCR. Here the sample spans about 130,000 clones, 79% being singletons. Source material: PBMCs. The source of these receptors is a young man in good health and CMV-seronegative.

The chain carries TRBV6-6 and TRBJ1-5; 11 nucleotides agree with TRBD1. This CDR3 is built from 16 residues. Germline V gene sequence: CDR1 MNHNY, CDR2 SVGAGI (reference sequence). V lost 6 bases, J lost 4 bases, and 8 bases stayed unmatched. The CDR3 DNA reads as TGTGCCAGCAGGGGAGGACAGGGGGCCGGGAATCAGCCCCAGCATTTT. Residues: CASRGGQGAGNQPQHF.

The CDR3 region is CASSPGVRVAGGPYEQYF. For the CDR3, the DNA is TGTGCCAGCTCACCCGGCGTTAGGGTGGCGGGAGGGCCCTACGAGCAGTACTTC. The V and J genes are TRBV18 and TRBJ2-7; 9 nucleotides line up with TRBD2. The CDR3 is made up of 18 amino acids. The trim removed 3 bases at V and 2 bases at J, leaving 14 bases unmatched. Per the germline V gene, CDR1 is KGHSH and CDR2 is LQKENI.

The rearrangement links TRBV5-1 to TRBJ2-5; tentatively, D is TRBD2 (6 bases). Germline lookup yields CDR1 SGHRS and CDR2 YFSETQ. With 4 bases removed from V and 3 bases from J, the gap between germline ends came to 16 bases. This CDR3 contains 15 residues. In nucleotides, the CDR3 is TGCGCCAGCAGCCGCTCGGGAGTCATGAAAGAGACCCAGTACTTC. This gives the protein CASSRSGVMKETQYF.

The V call is TRBV27, the J call TRBJ2-7; TRBD2 matches at 7 bases. This CDR3 contains 12 residues. The V segment lost 8 bases and the J segment 4 bases; nucleotides outside the gene matches: 5. Germline V gives CDR1 MNHEY, CDR2 SMNVEV (reference sequence). CDR3 bases: TGTGCCAGCTCCTGGGGGGGATACGAGCAGTACTTC. Translation: CASSWGGYEQYF.

The chain joins TRBV7-8 to TRBJ2-3; 8 nucleotides line up with TRBD1. CDR3 length: 15 amino acids. The trim removed 3 bases at V and 3 bases at J, leaving 5 bases unmatched. Germline CDR1 reads SGHVS; CDR2 reads FQNEAQ. CDR3 DNA sequence: TGTGCCAGCAGCTTTAGGGACAGGACGACAGATACGCAGTATTTT. Its translation: CASSFRDRTTDTQYF.

V and J are TRBV5-5 and TRBJ1-2; 9 bases line up with TRBD1. V trimming: 3 bases; J trimming: 7 bases; junction bases outside the gene matches: 10. The germline V gene has CDR1 SGHKS and CDR2 YYEKEE (reference sequence). The CDR3 is 15 amino acids. CDR3 DNA sequence: TGTGCCAGCAGCTCTTCGGACAGGGGTACGGGTGGCTACACCTTC. This encodes CASSSSDRGTGGYTF.

The chain employs TRBV7-2 and TRBJ1-2, with unresolved D. Germline values: CDR1 SGHTA, CDR2 FQGNSA. The CDR3 covers 17 residues. V shed 4 bases and J shed 0 bases, with 18 bases lying between them. CDR3 in amino acids: CASSSVGGSPSNYGYTF. In DNA form, the CDR3 reads TGTGCCAGCAGCTCGGTGGGAGGGTCCCCTTCTAACTATGGCTACACCTTC.

The DNA of the CDR3 is TGTGCCATCAGTGAGAGGCAGGGCGGGAGGGAGCAGTACTTC. This translates into CAISERQGGREQYF. The rearrangement joins TRBV10-3 to TRBJ2-7, with 8 bases that match TRBD2. With V trimmed by 2 bases and J by 7 bases, 7 bases remained unmatched. This CDR3 comprises 14 residues. Germline CDR1 and CDR2: ENHRY and SYGVKD.

The V call is TRBV29-1, the J call TRBJ2-1; D possibly corresponds to TRBD2 (5 bases). CDR1 SQVTM and CDR2 ANQGSEA come from the germline V gene. The CDR3 has 10 amino acids. With 6 bases removed from V and 7 bases from J, the gap between germline ends came to 7 bases. CDR3 amino acids: CSVPGNEQFF. The CDR3 bases are TGCAGCGTCCCGGGGAATGAGCAGTTCTTC.

J is TRBJ2-7 and V is TRBV5-1; no clear D. Trimming took 3 bases from V and 1 from J, leaving 2 bases between them. CDR3 length equals 11 residues. CDR1 is SGHRS and CDR2 is YFSETQ in the germline V gene. CDR3 protein: CASSSSYEQYF. CDR3 sequence (DNA): TGCGCCAGCAGCTCATCCTACGAGCAGTACTTC.

The chain recombines TRBV30 with TRBJ2-7; D possibly corresponds to TRBD1 (7 bases). The ends were cut back, 2 bases at V and 2 bases at J, with 16 bases in the middle. The CDR3 contains 15 residues. In germline, CDR1 is GTSNPN, CDR2 SVGIG (reference sequence). The CDR3 protein is CAWSFGGGTAYEQYF. CDR3 bases: TGTGCCTGGAGTTTTGGAGGCGGGACAGCCTACGAGCAGTACTTC.

The CDR3 sequence is CASSLSVDNEETQYF. Written as DNA, the CDR3 is TGTGCCAGCAGCCTATCCGTGGACAATGAAGAGACCCAGTACTTC. The rearrangement joins TRBV4-2 to TRBJ2-5, with D tentatively TRBD1 (5 bases). Trimming took off 4 bases at V and 3 bases at J, with 15 bases between the two ends. Germline values: CDR1 LGHNA, CDR2 YNFKEQ. The CDR3 sequence is 15 residues long.

The chain uses TRBV5-8 and TRBJ1-4, with 10 bases that match TRBD1. In germline, CDR1 is SGHTS, CDR2 YDEGEE. The CDR3 runs to 16 residues. The J segment lost 4 bases and the V segment lost 5 bases, leaving 8 bases of the junction unmatched. Here the CDR3 DNA reads TGTGCCAGCAGTCGGGGGACAGGGGCGAATAATGAAAAACTGTTTTTT. Amino acid sequence: CASSRGTGANNEKLFF.

The chain combines TRBV5-1 with TRBJ2-7; 10 nucleotides match TRBD2. Germline V gives CDR1 SGHRS, CDR2 YFSETQ. V was pared by 0 bases and J by 3 bases, with 3 bases of the junction left unmatched. This CDR3 has 15 amino acids. The CDR3 is CASSLEASGSYEQYF. CDR3 in DNA: TGCGCCAGCAGCTTGGAGGCTAGCGGGAGCTACGAGCAGTACTTC. Looking up the rest from reference TRBV5-1 and TRBJ2-7 gives the full variable domain: KAGVTQTPRYLIKTRGQQVTLSCSPISGHRSVSWYQQTPGQGLQFLFEYFSETQRNKGNFPGRFSGRQFSNSRSEMNVSTLELGDSALYLCASSLEASGSYEQYFGPGTRLTVT.

The chain uses TRBV7-3 and TRBJ1-6; 9 bases line up with TRBD1. CDR1 is SGHTA and CDR2 is FQGTGA in the germline V gene. The length of the CDR3 is 14 residues. J was trimmed by 7 bases and V by 5 bases; bases with no gene match: 3. CDR3 in amino acids: CASSRGQGNSPLHF. The CDR3 DNA is TGTGCCAGCAGCCGGGGACAGGGCAATTCACCCCTCCACTTT.